Shown below are 29 T cell receptor beta chains from a single sample sequenced in a study of CD8+ T cells in alopecia areata. Extraction of RNA preceded its reverse transcription into cDNA, which served as the sequencing template. The method was immunoSEQ multiplex PCR; TCRdb's version includes in-frame clones alone and lacks a portion of them. The sample consists of around 190,000 clones, more than 50% of them appearing once. The sample consisted of CD8+ T cells sorted from blood. These TCRs come from a human donor in good health.

The chain has TRBV29-1 and TRBJ1-2; D is unclear. Germline CDR1 reads SQVTM; CDR2 reads ANQGSEA. Trimming cost V 6 bases and J 0 bases, with 8 bases left between them. There are 12 residues in the CDR3. CDR3 amino acids: CSVTETNYGYTF. CDR3 DNA sequence: TGCAGCGTAACGGAGACTAACTATGGCTACACCTTC.

J is TRBJ2-1 and V is TRBV29-1; D possibly corresponds to TRBD2 (5 bases). V was pared by 7 bases and J by 16 bases, with 14 bases between. Germline V gives CDR1 SQVTM, CDR2 ANQGSEA. The CDR3 is 9 residues long. CDR3 loop: CSGGLGEFF. The CDR3 DNA follows: TGCAGCGGCGGACTCGGTGAATTCTTC.

The gene calls are TRBV29-1 and TRBJ1-2; D unclear. This CDR3 is built from 13 residues. CDR1 and CDR2 from the germline V gene are SQVTM and ANQGSEA. The ends were cut back, 2 bases at V and 8 bases at J, with 15 bases in the middle. The CDR3 loop reads CSVEPGIESGYTF. The CDR3 DNA sequence: TGCAGCGTTGAACCCGGGATAGAGTCCGGCTACACCTTC.

The V call is TRBV13, the J call TRBJ2-4; 8 positions agree with TRBD2. Germline V gives CDR1 PRHDT, CDR2 FYEKMQ (reference sequence). V was clipped by 5 bases and J by 1 base; unmatched bases: 1. This CDR3 contains 14 residues. The CDR3 DNA follows: TGTGCCAGCAGCCGGACTAGCGCCAAAAACATTCAGTACTTC. Its translation is CASSRTSAKNIQYF.

As to this clone: Other nucleotide sequences from this sample produce the same CDR3. This chain links TRBV5-6 with TRBJ2-5; 8 positions match TRBD2. The germline gives CDR1 SGHDT, CDR2 YYEEEE. The V and J ends lost 0 bases and 2 bases, in that order; junction bases with no gene match: 0. CDR3 length: 14 amino acids. CDR3 coding DNA: TGTGCCAGCAGCTTGGGCGGGGGGCAAGAGACCCAGTACTTC. This gives the protein CASSLGGGQETQYF.

The table lists this clone with a few counts. Within the sample, other DNA sequences also encode this same CDR3. The genes are TRBV13 and TRBJ1-5; D gene ambiguous. With 0 bases removed from V and 6 bases from J, the gap between germline ends came to 9 bases. The CDR3 is made up of 14 amino acids. Per germline, CDR1 PRHDT and CDR2 FYEKMQ (reference sequence). CDR3 region: CASSLGTGRQPQHF. The CDR3 DNA reads TGTGCCAGCAGCTTAGGTACTGGCCGTCAGCCCCAGCATTTT.

This clone has only a few counts. This chain joins TRBV30 and TRBJ1-2, with D possibly being TRBD1 (5 bases). The CDR3 totals 12 residues. Germline V gives CDR1 GTSNPN, CDR2 SVGIG (reference sequence). Trimming stripped 5 bases from V and 6 bases from J, with 13 bases between. The DNA of the CDR3 is TGTGCCTGGGAGAGGCCGGGGGATGGCTACACCTTC. Amino acid sequence: CAWERPGDGYTF.

The rearrangement joins TRBV29-1 to TRBJ2-3; D possibly matches TRBD1 or TRBD2 (5 bases each). Germline V gene lookup returns CDR1 SQVTM and CDR2 ANQGSEA. V shed 4 bases and J shed 6 bases, with 8 bases lying between them. The CDR3 contains 11 residues. The DNA for the CDR3 is TGCAGCGTTGTAGAGGGGGATACGCAGTATTTT. Its translation is CSVVEGDTQYF.

The chain uses TRBV5-5 and TRBJ2-7; D is unresolved. Between the trimmed V and J ends, which lost 5 bases and 0 bases, there was a span of 12 bases. The CDR3 sequence is 14 residues long. CDR1 is SGHKS and CDR2 is YYEKEE in the germline V gene (reference sequence). The CDR3 DNA follows: TGTGCCAGCAGTTCCTGGACGAACTCCTACGAGCAGTACTTC. Its translation: CASSSWTNSYEQYF.

V and J are TRBV9 and TRBJ1-2; weak D call: TRBD1 (6 bases). V was shortened by 4 bases and J by 4 bases, with 23 bases between the two germline ends. The germline V gene encodes CDR1 SGDLS and CDR2 YYNGEE. The CDR3 totals 17 residues. The CDR3 protein is CASSLTGGQEDLYGYTF. CDR3 in DNA: TGTGCCAGCAGCCTCACGGGGGGCCAAGAAGATCTCTATGGCTACACCTTC.

The chain employs TRBV29-1 and TRBJ2-7, with a weak D call TRBD1 (5 bases). The CDR3 is made up of 14 amino acids. V was cut by 3 bases and J by 4 bases, with 16 bases left in between. CDR1 is SQVTM, CDR2 ANQGSEA, per germline. CDR3 nucleotide sequence: TGCAGCGTTGACGACGGAGACAGTCTGTACGAGCAGTACTTC. It translates to CSVDDGDSLYEQYF.

The table lists this clone with a few counts. The chain combines TRBV10-3 with TRBJ1-1, with TRBD1 matching 10 bases. Germline CDR1 is ENHRY and CDR2 is SYGVKD. The CDR3 spans 16 residues. V shed 6 bases and J 1 base; nucleotides not matched to a gene: 8. In DNA, the CDR3 is TGTGCCATCAGCTTCGACAGGGGGCCGGGGAACACTGAAGCTTTCTTT. Amino acids: CAISFDRGPGNTEAFF.

The rearrangement uses TRBV11-2 and TRBJ2-1; either TRBD1 or TRBD2 may supply D (6 bases each). Deletions cut 0 bases from V and 1 base from J, with 10 bases between. The germline CDR1 and CDR2 sequences are SGHAT and FQNNGV. The CDR3 has 16 residues. In DNA form, the CDR3 reads TGTGCCAGCAGCTTAGATAGGGGGAGGTCCTACAATGAGCAGTTCTTC. It encodes CASSLDRGRSYNEQFF.

V usage is TRBV14 and J usage is TRBJ2-1; TRBD2 agrees at 11 bases. Trimming took 1 base from V and 9 from J; bases not matched to a gene: 5. The germline V gene has CDR1 SGHDN and CDR2 FVKESK. The CDR3 runs 15 residues. CDR3 nucleotides: TGTGCCAGCAGCCAAGGTAGCGGGGGGGCCTTTGAGCAGTTCTTC. This encodes CASSQGSGGAFEQFF.

The rearrangement uses TRBV12-5 and TRBJ1-1, with TRBD1 matching 9 bases. The V and J ends lost 4 bases and 4 bases, in that order; junction bases with no gene match: 4. This CDR3 has 14 residues. Germline CDR1 reads LGHNT; CDR2 reads FRNRAP. The CDR3 loop reads CASGSGTGLTEAFF. The CDR3 DNA follows: TGTGCTAGTGGTTCTGGGACAGGGCTCACTGAAGCTTTCTTT.

The chain has TRBV15 and TRBJ2-7; perhaps TRBD2 as D (6 bases). V was shortened by 1 base and J by 0 bases, with 10 bases between the two germline ends. Germline CDR1 is LNHNV and CDR2 is YYDKDF (reference sequence). The CDR3 is 15 residues long. As DNA, the CDR3 is TGTGCCACCAGCAGAGGAGCCGGGGGCTCCTACGAGCAGTACTTC. This encodes CATSRGAGGSYEQYF. The complete variable domain, with remaining parts taken from reference TRBV15 and TRBJ2-7, reads DAMVIQNPRYQVTQFGKPVTLSCSQTLNHNVMYWYQQKSSQAPKLLFHYYDKDFNNEADTPDNFQSRRPNTSFCFLDIRSPGLGDTAMYLCATSRGAGGSYEQYFGPGTRLTVT.

The chain joins TRBV7-9 to TRBJ1-2, with D unresolved. Germline loops: CDR1 SEHNR, CDR2 FQNEAQ (reference sequence). V was cut by 4 bases and J by 4 bases, with 25 bases left in between. This CDR3 has 18 amino acids. CDR3 in amino acids: CASSSKVLSTPGSYGYTF. The CDR3, as DNA: TGTGCCAGCAGCTCTAAGGTTCTGTCCACCCCTGGGAGCTATGGCTACACCTTC.

In regard to this clone: At one of its ends the junction is not consistent with the germline gene, which may arise from a read error. In the same sample, other DNA sequences code for this CDR3. The CDR3 loop reads CASSEWGAGELFF. The DNA of the CDR3 is TGTGCCAGCAGCGAATGGGGGGCCGGGGAGCTGTTTTTT. The chain links TRBV25-1 to TRBJ2-2, with TRBD2 as a possible D gene (6 bases). The CDR3 spans 13 residues. Germline V gives CDR1 MGHDK, CDR2 SYGVNS. The complete variable domain, with remaining parts taken from reference TRBV25-1 and TRBJ2-2, reads EADIYQTPRYLVIGTGKKITLECSQTMGHDKMYWYQQDPGMELHLIHYSYGVNSTEKGDLSSESTVSRIRTEHFPLTLESARPSHTSQYLCASSEWGAGELFFGEGSRLTVL.

This clone was detected only a few times. This chain joins TRBV5-4 and TRBJ2-7; TRBD1 matches 7 bases. With 1 base clipped from V and 2 bases from J, the junction kept 6 bases outside the gene matches. Germline V lookup: CDR1 SGHNT, CDR2 YYREEE (reference sequence). The CDR3 has 15 residues. As DNA, the CDR3 is TGTGCCAGCAGCTTGTATTTGGGGACAGCCTACGAGCAGTACTTC. As protein: CASSLYLGTAYEQYF.

The chain is built from TRBV29-1 and TRBJ2-2; D is unresolved. The CDR3 is 13 amino acids. Trimming stripped 7 bases from V and 1 base from J, with 10 bases between. The germline V gene has CDR1 SQVTM and CDR2 ANQGSEA. The CDR3 nucleotides are TGCAGCGCCCGAATGGGGAACACCGGGGAGCTGTTTTTT. Protein: CSARMGNTGELFF.

This clone was picked up a small number of times. The genes are TRBV30 and TRBJ2-2; TRBD2 is a possible D gene (6 bases). The CDR3 loop spans 12 amino acids. V was cut by 7 bases and J by 4 bases, with 10 bases left in between. Germline CDR1 reads GTSNPN; CDR2 reads SVGIG (reference sequence). CDR3 bases: TGTGCCTCGCGGGGCGGCACCGGGGAGCTGTTTTTT. This encodes CASRGGTGELFF.

The genes are TRBV25-1 and TRBJ1-2; D is ambiguous. The length of the CDR3 is 13 residues. Germline CDR1 is MGHDK and CDR2 is SYGVNS. Trimming took off 5 bases at V and 6 bases at J, with 13 bases between the two ends. In DNA, the CDR3 is TGTGCCAGCAGTCGAACGGCCCGAGATGGCTACACCTTC. This gives the protein CASSRTARDGYTF.

V gene TRBV5-1 combines with J gene TRBJ2-5; D is undetermined. This CDR3 has 14 amino acids. Per germline, CDR1 SGHRS and CDR2 YFSETQ. Trimming removed 0 bases from V and 2 bases from J, with 8 bases in between. In nucleotides, the CDR3 is TGCGCCAGCAGCTTGGATGGCACGCAAGAGACCCAGTACTTC. Translation: CASSLDGTQETQYF.

In its sample, this clone was seen a few times. The chain is built from TRBV7-9 and TRBJ2-1, with D tentatively TRBD2 (6 bases). V was pared by 3 bases and J by 0 bases, with 12 bases between. Germline V gene data show CDR1 as SEHNR and CDR2 as FQNEAQ (reference sequence). The CDR3 length is 16 residues. The CDR3 DNA is TGTGCCAGCAGCTTTGGGACTCTAAGCTCCTACAATGAGCAGTTCTTC. The encoded protein is CASSFGTLSSYNEQFF.

The J gene is TRBJ1-4, the V gene TRBV9; D is unclear. V lost 8 bases, J lost 3 bases, and 14 bases lay in between. This CDR3 is 14 amino acids long. CDR1 is SGDLS, CDR2 YYNGEE, per germline. The CDR3 bases are TGTGCCAGTAATTGGGGAAGCGCTAATGAAAAACTGTTTTTT. Its protein product is CASNWGSANEKLFF. Filled out from reference TRBV9 and TRBJ1-4, the complete variable domain reads DSGVTQTPKHLITATGQRVTLRCSPRSGDLSVYWYQQSLDQGLQFLIQYYNGEERAKGNILERFSAQQFPDLHSELNLSSLELGDSALYFCASNWGSANEKLFFGSGTQLSVL.

The J gene is TRBJ2-7, the V gene TRBV19, with 7 bases lining up with TRBD1. V shed 5 bases and J 6 bases; nucleotides not matched to a gene: 4. The CDR3 is 12 amino acids. CDR1 is LNHDA, CDR2 SQIVND, per germline (reference sequence). CDR3 sequence: CASSVTGLEQYF. Here the CDR3 DNA reads TGTGCCAGTAGTGTGACAGGGCTCGAGCAGTACTTC.

This chain joins TRBV27 and TRBJ1-6, with D possibly being TRBD1 (6 bases). V was pared by 8 bases and J by 6 bases, with 8 bases between. Per the germline V gene, CDR1 is MNHEY and CDR2 is SMNVEV (reference sequence). The CDR3 has 12 amino acids. CDR3 sequence (DNA): TGTGCCAGCCAACAGGGTAATTCACCCCTCCACTTT. The encoded protein is CASQQGNSPLHF.

V and J are TRBV29-1 and TRBJ1-1; D not certain. With 5 bases removed from V and 5 bases from J, the gap between germline ends came to 9 bases. The CDR3 spans 11 residues. Germline lookup yields CDR1 SQVTM and CDR2 ANQGSEA. The CDR3 DNA reads TGCAGCGTTTTAGTTTATACTGAAGCTTTCTTT. The encoded protein is CSVLVYTEAFF.

This clone was picked up one time. The chain employs TRBV11-2 and TRBJ2-1; 7 bases are a match to TRBD1. The length of the CDR3 is 14 residues. The germline V gene encodes CDR1 SGHAT and CDR2 FQNNGV. Losses at the gene ends were 1 base for V and 3 bases for J; bases not matched to a gene: 0. The CDR3 sequence: CASSLGDSYNEQFF. CDR3 sequence (DNA): TGTGCCAGCAGCTTAGGGGACAGCTACAATGAGCAGTTCTTC. Variable domain in full (rest from reference TRBV11-2 and TRBJ2-1): EAGVAQSPRYKIIEKRQSVAFWCNPISGHATLYWYQQILGQGPKLLIQFQNNGVVDDSQLPKDRFSAERLKGVDSTLKIQPAKLEDSAVYLCASSLGDSYNEQFFGPGTRLTVL.